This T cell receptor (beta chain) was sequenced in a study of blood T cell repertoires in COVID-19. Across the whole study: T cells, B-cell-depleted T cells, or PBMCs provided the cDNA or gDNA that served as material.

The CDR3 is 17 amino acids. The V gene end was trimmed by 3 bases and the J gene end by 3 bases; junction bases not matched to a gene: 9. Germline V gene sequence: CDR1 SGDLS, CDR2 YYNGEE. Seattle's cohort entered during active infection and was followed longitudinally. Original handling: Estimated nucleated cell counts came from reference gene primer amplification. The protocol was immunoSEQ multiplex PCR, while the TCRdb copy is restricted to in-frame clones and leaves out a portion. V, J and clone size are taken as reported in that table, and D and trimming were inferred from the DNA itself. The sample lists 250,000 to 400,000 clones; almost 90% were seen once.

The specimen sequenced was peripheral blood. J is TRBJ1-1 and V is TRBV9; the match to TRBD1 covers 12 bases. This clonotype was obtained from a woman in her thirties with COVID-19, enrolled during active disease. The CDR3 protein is CASSASRDRGPHTEAFF. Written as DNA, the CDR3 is TGTGCCAGCAGCGCCTCTAGGGACAGGGGGCCCCACACTGAAGCTTTCTTT.